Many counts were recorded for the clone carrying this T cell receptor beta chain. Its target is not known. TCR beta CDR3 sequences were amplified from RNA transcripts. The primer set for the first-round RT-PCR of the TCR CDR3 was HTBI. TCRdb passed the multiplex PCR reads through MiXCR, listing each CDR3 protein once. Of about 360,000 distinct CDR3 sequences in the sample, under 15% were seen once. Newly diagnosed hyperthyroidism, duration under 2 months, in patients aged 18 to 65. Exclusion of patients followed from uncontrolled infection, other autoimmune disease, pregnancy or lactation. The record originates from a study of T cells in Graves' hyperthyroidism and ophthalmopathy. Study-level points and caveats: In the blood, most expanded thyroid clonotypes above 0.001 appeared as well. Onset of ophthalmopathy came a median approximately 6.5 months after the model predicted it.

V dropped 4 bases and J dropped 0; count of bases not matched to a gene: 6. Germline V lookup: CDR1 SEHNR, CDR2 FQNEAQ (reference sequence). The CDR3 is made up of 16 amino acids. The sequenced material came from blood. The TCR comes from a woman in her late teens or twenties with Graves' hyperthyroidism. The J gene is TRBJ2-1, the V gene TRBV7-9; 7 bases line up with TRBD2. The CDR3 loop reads CASSSPPGGSYNEQFF. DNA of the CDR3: TGTGCCAGCAGCTCACCTCCGGGGGGCTCCTACAATGAGCAGTTCTTC. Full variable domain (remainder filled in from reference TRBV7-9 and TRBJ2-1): DTGVSQNPRHKITKRGQNVTFRCDPISEHNRLYWYRQTLGQGPEFLTYFQNEAQLEKSRLLSDRFSAERPKGSFSTLEIQRTEQGDSAMYLCASSSPPGGSYNEQFFGPGTRLTVL.